This is a list of T cell receptor beta chains from one sample in a study of PD-L1 blockade in urothelial cancer. The data were produced by immunoSEQ multiplex PCR, yet TCRdb's version contains in-frame clones alone and is incomplete. Among tens of thousands of clones listed, roughly 82% were seen once. Here the sequenced sample was PBMCs, taken around atezolizumab (anti-PD-L1) treatment. Source of these receptors: a man in his 70s with urothelial cancer. CDR3s leave out the opening cysteine and the closing phenylalanine or tryptophan.

ASSYGPGTEAF | TRBJ1-1 | TRBV6-6
ASSEGGQGTGL | TRBJ2-7 | TRBV6-1
ATSRVGYEQY | TRBJ2-7 | TRBV15
ASSQQGLGEKLF | TRBJ1-4 | TRBV6-1
ASSPWTGEGVGLINQPQH | TRBJ1-5 | TRBV19
ASNRQGSPLH | TRBJ1-6 | TRBV2
ASRKDTNRYGYT | TRBJ1-2 | TRBV6-5
AIKQGLDNEQF | TRBJ2-1 | TRBV10-3
ASSTPGLAGDYTQY | TRBJ2-3 | TRBV27
ASSLLAGSHEQY | TRBJ2-7 | TRBV7-2
ASSFMNTEAF | TRBJ1-1 | TRBV7-2
AWSGQGNSPLH | TRBJ1-6 | TRBV30
ASSSTNLGETQY | TRBJ2-5 | TRBV9
ASSLARVENGYT | TRBJ1-2 | TRBV5-4
ASSPDFDTQY | TRBJ2-3 | TRBV11-2
ASSYGRGVQETQY | TRBJ2-5 | TRBV6-5
ASSWAQTTHGYEQY | TRBJ2-7 | TRBV7-8
ASSHPGGEETQY | TRBJ2-5 | TRBV4-1
ASSLLNSGSEQY | TRBJ2-7 | TRBV11-2
ASSEGREGTEAF | TRBJ1-1 | TRBV25-1
AWGPGGSADTQY | TRBJ2-3 | TRBV30
ASGLAGGDEQF | TRBJ2-1 | TRBV25-1
ATSTRNRAASGNTIY | TRBJ1-3 | TRBV15
ASSLRDSNSYGYT | TRBJ1-2 | TRBV19
ASGGQGPEPYNEQF | TRBJ2-1 | TRBV12-5
ASSVGGGNQGETQY | TRBJ2-5 | TRBV9
ASRYRGSTGELF | TRBJ2-2 | TRBV6-5
ANSEWTSGVIAKNIQY | TRBJ2-4 | TRBV6-1
AISQGISYNEQF | TRBJ2-1 | TRBV10-3
ASRKRGAGLAGINEQF | TRBJ2-1 | TRBV19
ASSYSYRVGTEAF | TRBJ1-1 | TRBV6-5
SVPGTRDTNTEAF | TRBJ1-1 | TRBV29-1
ASSLAGAGGSTEAF | TRBJ1-1 | TRBV7-6
ASSSGTYGYT | TRBJ1-2 | TRBV21-1
ASSSPYRVLRGQSYEQY | TRBJ2-7 | TRBV7-3
ASSRQGVSYEQY | TRBJ2-7 | TRBV6-5
ATSPDEGNQPQH | TRBJ1-5 | TRBV19
SARRGQVPD | TRBJ1-2 | TRBV20-1
SVGKQGAYEQY | TRBJ2-7 | TRBV29-1
ATSKSGTSVGHEQF | TRBJ2-1 | TRBV15
AISESVGASYEQY | TRBJ2-7 | TRBV10-3
ASSMPTGVNYGYT | TRBJ1-2 | TRBV19
ASSPSGGDGTGELF | TRBJ2-2 | TRBV7-3
ASSSVGQGTDTQY | TRBJ2-3 | TRBV7-9
ASSLGWGPGELF | TRBJ2-2 | TRBV7-9
ASSVGTSRETQY | TRBJ2-5 | TRBV28
ASSGTGGFNQPQH | TRBJ1-5 | TRBV2
ASSLLGSQGSYEQY | TRBJ2-7 | TRBV5-1
ASSPGHRNAEAF | TRBJ1-1 | TRBV18
ASRRSVGLRNQPQH | TRBJ1-5 | TRBV19
ASSVGADYTDTQY | TRBJ2-3 | TRBV9
ASSPNSGPSYEQY | TRBJ2-7 | TRBV18
ASSQVGGLAGHEQY | TRBJ2-7 | TRBV14